A single sample is the source of the 5 T cell receptor beta chains below, sequenced in a study of T cell repertoires in cytomegalovirus infection. TCRdb used MiXCR to reprocess the reads, holding one entry per CDR3 protein. The sample holds hundreds of thousands of distinct CDR3 sequences; about 44% are singletons and the top ten take 35% to 50%. Antigens of these TCRs are unknown. This specimen consisted of cultured PBMCs, obtained from culture after CMV antigen stimulation. The receptors shown here come from a human donor in good health (CMV status not recorded). Some clones in this sample may be carry-over from other donors' samples.

This clonotype was seen a few times. The V call is TRBV12-3 or TRBV12-4, the J call TRBJ2-4; TRBD2 matches 8 bases. This CDR3 comprises 14 residues. Unmatched junction bases numbered 2, after V lost 5 bases and J lost 2 bases. The CDR3 bases are TGTGCCAGCAGTCCGGGGGGGTCCAAAAACATTCAGTACTTC. Translating gives CASSPGGSKNIQYF.

This rearrangement joins TRBV6-5 to TRBJ1-6; tentatively, D is TRBD1 (5 bases). Trimming took off 3 bases at V and 0 bases at J, with 12 bases between the two ends. The CDR3 runs to 17 residues. Germline assignment: CDR1 MNHEY and CDR2 SVGAGI. Here the CDR3 DNA reads TGTGCCAGCAGTTATGGACACAGGAGCTCCTATAATTCACCCCTCCACTTT. Amino acid sequence: CASSYGHRSSYNSPLHF.

The gene calls are TRBV27 and TRBJ2-5, with D possibly TRBD2 on 5 matching bases. Per the germline V gene, CDR1 is MNHEY and CDR2 is SMNVEV (reference sequence). The V end was cut by 2 bases, the J end by 2 bases, with 15 bases between. This CDR3 is 16 amino acids long. CDR3 in amino acids: CASSLVSPRTQETQYF. In nucleotides, the CDR3 is TGTGCCAGCAGTTTAGTATCCCCTCGGACTCAAGAGACCCAGTACTTC.

The gene calls are TRBV10-3 and TRBJ2-7, with D perhaps TRBD2 (5 bases). CDR1 is ENHRY, CDR2 SYGVKD, per germline. CDR3 length: 12 amino acids. The ends were cut back, 3 bases at V and 6 bases at J, with 9 bases in the middle. Here the CDR3 DNA reads TGTGCCATCAGTGAACGGGGAAGCGAGCAGTACTTC. It specifies CAISERGSEQYF.

This chain links TRBV28 with TRBJ2-4; D unclear. This CDR3 spans 19 amino acids. Germline loops: CDR1 MDHEN, CDR2 SYDVKM. Deletions cut 3 bases from V and 0 bases from J, with 21 bases between. The CDR3 reads CASSFGGPLPGLAKNIQYF. In DNA, the CDR3 is TGTGCCAGCAGTTTCGGCGGACCTCTACCGGGTCTAGCCAAAAACATTCAGTACTTC.